These 22 T cell receptor beta chains originate from one sample sequenced in a study of blood T cell repertoires in COVID-19. Method: immunoSEQ multiplex PCR; TCRdb's copy keeps in-frame clones and lacks some. The sample lists 150,000 to 200,000 clones, roughly 80% occurring once. The sequenced sample was peripheral blood. The receptor source for this set is a human donor with acute or convalescent COVID-19. The donor label of this sample is uncertain.

A note on this clone: One end of the junction is discordant with germline, which a read error may explain. The chain has TRBV30 and TRBJ2-3, with 10 bases fitting TRBD1. CDR1 and CDR2 from the germline V gene are GTSNPN and SVGIG (reference sequence). The CDR3 runs 12 residues. CDR3 in amino acids: CAWSVLGDRGDF. DNA of the CDR3: TGTGCCTGGAGTGTACTCGGGGACAGGGGTGATTTT.

This clone showed up just a few times. The CDR3 sequence: CASSLAGHADGYTF. CDR3 bases: TGCGCCAGCAGCTTGGCCGGCCACGCGGATGGCTACACCTTC. V and J are TRBV5-1 and TRBJ1-2, with unresolved D. This CDR3 comprises 14 residues. The V end was cut by 0 bases, the J end by 6 bases, with 12 bases between. Germline CDR1 and CDR2: SGHRS and YFSETQ.

The chain carries TRBV2 and TRBJ2-7, with D possibly being TRBD1 (6 bases). V was cut by 7 bases and J by 0 bases, with 13 bases left in between. The CDR3 is made up of 14 amino acids. Germline CDR1 SNHLY, CDR2 FYNNEI. The CDR3 DNA reads TGTGCCAGCAAGTCCCAGACAGGCTCCTACGAGCAGTACTTC. Protein: CASKSQTGSYEQYF.

This clone was seen more than once but under ten times. Compared with germline, one end of the junction differs, possibly owing to a read error. The V call is TRBV19, the J call TRBJ2-1; TRBD2 aligns across 9 bases. The CDR3 loop spans 14 amino acids. Germline V gene data show CDR1 as LNHDA and CDR2 as SQIVND (reference sequence). The CDR3 DNA reads as TGTGCCAGTAGTAGGCTAGCGGGACCGAATGAGAGGGTCTTC. It codes for CASSRLAGPNERVF.

This rearrangement joins TRBV2 to TRBJ2-3; D is ambiguous. The CDR3 is 17 residues long. Germline CDR1 reads SNHLY; CDR2 reads FYNNEI. V lost 2 bases, J lost 0 bases, and 15 bases lay in between. The CDR3 spells CASSEIELTLSTDTQYF. Written as DNA, the CDR3 is TGTGCCAGCAGTGAAATTGAACTAACCCTCAGCACAGATACGCAGTATTTT.

J is TRBJ2-1 and V is TRBV5-1, with 9 bases lining up with TRBD2. V was pared by 4 bases and J by 3 bases, with 5 bases of the junction left unmatched. The CDR3 has 15 amino acids. Germline V gives CDR1 SGHRS, CDR2 YFSETQ. The CDR3 sequence: CASSEAGGHYNEQFF. The CDR3 coding sequence is TGCGCCAGCAGCGAAGCGGGAGGCCACTACAATGAGCAGTTCTTC.

This chain connects TRBV4-2 to TRBJ1-2; 8 bases agree with TRBD1. Germline trimming cut 3 bases from V and 0 bases from J; bases unmatched to any gene: 6. This CDR3 has 16 amino acids. The germline V gene has CDR1 LGHNA and CDR2 YNFKEQ. CDR3 in DNA: TGTGCCAGCAGCCACGCTGACAGGGGCGCTAACTATGGCTACACCTTC. This gives the protein CASSHADRGANYGYTF.

The CDR3 nucleotides read TGTGCCAGCAGCTCGTCTAGCGCGGGAGGCACAGATACGCAGTATTTT. Its translation: CASSSSSAGGTDTQYF. The chain links TRBV5-4 to TRBJ2-3; 7 bases fit TRBD2. Germline CDR1 is SGHNT and CDR2 is YYREEE (reference sequence). V was clipped by 3 bases and J by 1 base; unmatched bases: 8. The CDR3 loop spans 16 amino acids.

The V gene is TRBV3-1 (or the pseudogene TRBV3-2), the J gene TRBJ1-2; 8 nucleotides align to TRBD1. Germline CDR1 is LGHDT and CDR2 is YNNKEL (reference sequence). This CDR3 is 15 amino acids long. V lost 4 bases to trimming and J lost 8 bases; unmatched junction nucleotides: 12. CDR3 DNA: TGTGCCAGCAGCCCTTCTGACAGGGGTTTAGGCGGCTACACCTTC. Its protein product is CASSPSDRGLGGYTF.

The genes are TRBV5-1 and TRBJ2-1; weak D call: TRBD2 (6 bases). V was shortened by 6 bases and J by 4 bases, with 17 bases between the two germline ends. CDR1 is SGHRS, CDR2 YFSETQ, per germline. This CDR3 has 15 residues. CDR3 DNA sequence: TGCGCCAGCACCCGGGAACTAGCCTTATACAATGAGCAGTTCTTC. This translates into CASTRELALYNEQFF.

This clone was counted a single time. The J gene is TRBJ1-1, the V gene TRBV20-1; maybe TRBD1 (5 bases). From germline, CDR1 is DFQATT and CDR2 SNEGSKA (reference sequence). This CDR3 contains 11 residues. V lost 6 bases and J 8 bases, leaving 13 bases between the germline ends. The CDR3 nucleotides are TGCAGTGCCAGGGCCGGGTCGGAAGCTTTCTTT. Amino acids: CSARAGSEAFF.

The V call is TRBV6-2 or TRBV6-3, the J call TRBJ1-2; TRBD1 is a possible D gene (6 bases). V lost 5 bases and J 2 bases, leaving 9 bases between the germline ends. This CDR3 is 13 amino acids long. Per the germline V gene, CDR1 is MNHEY and CDR2 is SVGEGT. CDR3 residues: CASSNTGNYGYTF. In nucleotides, the CDR3 is TGTGCCAGCAGTAACACAGGGAACTATGGCTACACCTTC.

The chain combines TRBV3-1 (or the pseudogene TRBV3-2) with TRBJ1-2, with D hard to call. V shed 7 bases and J shed 2 bases, with 17 bases lying between them. The CDR3 has 15 amino acids. The germline gives CDR1 LGHDT, CDR2 YNNKEL (reference sequence). The DNA of the CDR3 is TGTGCCAGCAACCTACGGGAGGACGGGAACTATGGCTACACCTTC. Residues: CASNLREDGNYGYTF.

The rearrangement joins TRBV5-3 to TRBJ2-5; D is undetermined. TRBV5-3 is an ORF, and what it does is uncertain. CDR3 length: 13 amino acids. V lost 0 bases and J 7 bases, leaving 10 bases between the germline ends. In DNA, the CDR3 is TGTGCCAGAAGCTTGGGTTCCGGGTGGACCCAGTACTTC. Translation gives CARSLGSGWTQYF.

This clone was recorded once. The chain carries TRBV10-3 and TRBJ2-1; the D gene is possibly TRBD2 (6 bases). The ends were cut back, 6 bases at V and 7 bases at J, with 13 bases in the middle. Germline V gene data show CDR1 as ENHRY and CDR2 as SYGVKD. The length of the CDR3 is 13 residues. DNA of the CDR3: TGTGCCATCAGGTCTATCGCGGGGAATGAGCAGTTCTTC. Translation: CAIRSIAGNEQFF.

V is TRBV14 and J is TRBJ2-3; possibly TRBD2 for D (7 bases). V was cut by 0 bases and J by 2 bases, with 15 bases left in between. Per the germline V gene, CDR1 is SGHDN and CDR2 is FVKESK. CDR3 length: 17 amino acids. The CDR3 spells CASSQERGGLFTDTQYF. CDR3 bases: TGTGCCAGCAGCCAAGAAAGGGGGGGATTATTCACAGATACGCAGTATTTT.

The chain joins TRBV7-9 to TRBJ1-6; perhaps TRBD1 as D (5 bases). The germline gives CDR1 SEHNR, CDR2 FQNEAQ (reference sequence). V was shortened by 5 bases and J by 6 bases, with 17 bases between the two germline ends. This CDR3 comprises 16 residues. This CDR3 reads CASSPLGPTANSPLHF. The CDR3, as DNA: TGTGCCAGCAGCCCCCTCGGACCGACAGCTAATTCACCCCTCCACTTT. Filled out from reference TRBV7-9 and TRBJ1-6, the complete variable domain reads DTGVSQNPRHKITKRGQNVTFRCDPISEHNRLYWYRQTLGQGPEFLTYFQNEAQLEKSRLLSDRFSAERPKGSFSTLEIQRTEQGDSAMYLCASSPLGPTANSPLHFGNGTRLTVT.

This clone was found a few times. J is TRBJ2-2 and V is TRBV7-3, with 8 bases fitting TRBD1. J gave up 4 bases and V 3 bases, and 4 bases lay outside the gene matches. CDR3 length: 15 amino acids. In germline, CDR1 is SGHTA, CDR2 FQGTGA. In DNA form, the CDR3 reads TGTGCCAGCAGCTTTCATACAGGGGGCACCGGGGAGCTGTTTTTT. This gives the protein CASSFHTGGTGELFF. Full variable domain (rest looked up from reference TRBV7-3 and TRBJ2-2): GAGVSQTPSNKVTEKGKYVELRCDPISGHTALYWYRQSLGQGPEFLIYFQGTGAADDSGLPNDRFFAVRPEGSVSTLKIQRTERGDSAVYLCASSFHTGGTGELFFGEGSRLTVL.

The J gene is TRBJ2-3, the V gene TRBV29-1, with 11 bases aligning to TRBD2. Per germline, CDR1 SQVTM and CDR2 ANQGSEA. The CDR3 sequence is 17 residues long. The V gene end was trimmed by 3 bases and the J gene end by 1 base; junction bases not matched to a gene: 9. DNA for the CDR3: TGCAGCGTTGAGGGGCTGACTAGCGGGACGCGCACAGATACGCAGTATTTT. Protein product: CSVEGLTSGTRTDTQYF.

This chain links TRBV27 with TRBJ1-3; 8 nucleotides align to TRBD1. This CDR3 is built from 14 residues. Germline V lookup: CDR1 MNHEY, CDR2 SMNVEV (reference sequence). Unmatched junction bases numbered 2, after V lost 5 bases and J lost 2 bases. CDR3 loop: CASSPGGPGNTIYF. The CDR3 DNA follows: TGTGCCAGCAGTCCAGGGGGCCCTGGAAACACCATATATTTT.

The chain carries TRBV5-1 and TRBJ2-3; D is perhaps TRBD2 (5 bases). In germline, CDR1 is SGHRS, CDR2 YFSETQ. CDR3 size: 14 residues. V lost 3 bases, J lost 0 bases, and 8 bases lay in between. The CDR3 spells CASSSLASTDTQYF. Here the CDR3 DNA reads TGCGCCAGCAGCTCCCTAGCCAGCACAGATACGCAGTATTTT.

The chain combines TRBV29-1 with TRBJ2-3, with TRBD2 identical over 9 bases. Per germline, CDR1 SQVTM and CDR2 ANQGSEA. Trimming at V came to 7 bases and at J to 2 bases, leaving 10 bases not matched to a gene. The CDR3 totals 15 residues. This CDR3 is CSARGAGGPTDTQYF. DNA for the CDR3: TGCAGCGCCCGCGGGGCGGGGGGGCCCACAGATACGCAGTATTTT.